A selection of T cell receptor beta chains follows, all from one sample in a study of T cells in Graves' hyperthyroidism and ophthalmopathy. In TCRdb, the multiplex PCR reads were re-called with MiXCR into one record per CDR3 protein. The sample holds 800,000 or so distinct CDR3 sequences, 38% seen once. Sequenced sample: blood. These TCRs come from a man aged 18 to 29 with Graves' hyperthyroidism. Both conserved end residues are trimmed from each CDR3. Size tells how often a clone was seen (once, few, many) or the class of an expanded clone, and some rows leave it out.

abundance: many
v_gene: TRBV14
j_gene: TRBJ1-1
CDR3aa: ASSQFNVAEAF

abundance: many
v_gene: TRBV7-6
j_gene: TRBJ2-7
CDR3aa: ASSLSLAGVYEQY

abundance: many
v_gene: TRBV20-1
j_gene: TRBJ2-7
CDR3aa: SASRDGASYEQY

abundance: few
v_gene: TRBV2
j_gene: TRBJ2-5
CDR3aa: ASTEGADQY

abundance: -
v_gene: TRBV2
j_gene: TRBJ2-7
CDR3aa: ASREGTGPYEQY

abundance: many
v_gene: TRBV9
j_gene: TRBJ1-1
CDR3aa: ASSVQPSTEAF

abundance: once
v_gene: TRBV10-3
j_gene: TRBJ2-7
CDR3aa: ASGIGGTPHFYEQY

abundance: -
v_gene: TRBV29-1
j_gene: TRBJ1-2
CDR3aa: SGGINYGYT

abundance: -
v_gene: TRBV12-5
j_gene: TRBJ1-5
CDR3aa: ASGQTGPNQPQH

abundance: -
v_gene: TRBV11-2
j_gene: TRBJ1-2
CDR3aa: ASSEIIDRVDYGYT

abundance: few
v_gene: TRBV20-1
j_gene: TRBJ2-7
CDR3aa: SARPTSGGDYEQY

abundance: many
v_gene: TRBV10-3
j_gene: TRBJ1-1
CDR3aa: AIRGGAEAF

abundance: few
v_gene: TRBV7-9
j_gene: TRBJ1-5
CDR3aa: ASSLGGTGGAQPQH

abundance: -
v_gene: TRBV7-9
j_gene: TRBJ2-7
CDR3aa: ASSPRPGQGALEQY

abundance: -
v_gene: TRBV5-1
j_gene: TRBJ1-3
CDR3aa: ASSAGRASGNAIY

abundance: -
v_gene: TRBV6-1
j_gene: TRBJ2-7
CDR3aa: ASRTTSGRFEQY

abundance: -
v_gene: TRBV10-3
j_gene: TRBJ1-5
CDR3aa: AISMGQGDQPQH

abundance: many
v_gene: TRBV29-1
j_gene: TRBJ2-7
CDR3aa: SVRTGSYEQY

abundance: -
v_gene: TRBV7-9
j_gene: TRBJ2-7
CDR3aa: ASSLASGSSEQY

abundance: -
v_gene: TRBV5-1
j_gene: TRBJ1-4
CDR3aa: ASSPGGAGLGEKLF

abundance: -
v_gene: TRBV7-6
j_gene: TRBJ2-2
CDR3aa: ASSRNQGASGELF

abundance: -
v_gene: TRBV10-3
j_gene: TRBJ2-5
CDR3aa: AISDGSVTQY